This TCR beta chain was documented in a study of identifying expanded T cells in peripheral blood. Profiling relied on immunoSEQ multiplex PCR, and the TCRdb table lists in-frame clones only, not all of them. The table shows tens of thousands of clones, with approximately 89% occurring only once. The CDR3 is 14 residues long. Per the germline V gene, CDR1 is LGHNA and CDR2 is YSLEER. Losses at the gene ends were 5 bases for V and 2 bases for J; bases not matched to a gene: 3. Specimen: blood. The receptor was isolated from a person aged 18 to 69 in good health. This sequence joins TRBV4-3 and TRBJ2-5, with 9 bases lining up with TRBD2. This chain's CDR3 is CASSDGLAQETQYF. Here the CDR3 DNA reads TGCGCCAGCAGCGACGGACTAGCGCAAGAGACCCAGTACTTC.